The 15 T cell receptor beta chains below come from one sample, sequenced in a study of monozygotic twins with inflammatory bowel disease. Following a re-call of the 5' RACE reads, TCRdb has one entry per CDR3 protein and lacks DNA. Its listing shows 350,000 to 400,000 distinct CDR3 sequences. The sample was blood. Receptors were obtained from a human donor with ulcerative colitis or Crohn's disease, or a healthy co-twin of an affected twin (not recorded which).

The V gene is TRBV7-2, the J gene TRBJ2-5. The CDR3 is 14 residues long. Looked up from germline, CDR1 is SGHTA and CDR2 is FQGNSA. The CDR3 region is CASSFPRDQETQYF.

V is TRBV4-2 and J is TRBJ2-2. The CDR3 has 14 residues. Germline V CDR1 and CDR2: LGHNA, YNFKEQ. CDR3 in amino acids: CASSQDLLPGELFF.

Here the CDR3 reads CSVVKGYTEYNEQFF. The rearrangement uses TRBV29-1 and TRBJ2-1; TCRdb proposes TRBD2, but this gene call is untestable without DNA. Germline V CDR1 and CDR2: SQVTM, ANQGSEA. CDR3 length: 15 residues.

The chain recombines TRBV7-2 with TRBJ2-7; TCRdb lists TRBD1, though no DNA is available to test this call. The CDR3 has 12 amino acids. CDR1 and CDR2 (germline): SGHTA, FQGNSA. CDR3 sequence reads: CASSLTELGQYF.

The chain joins TRBV7-2 to TRBJ2-5; TCRdb names TRBD2, which stays unverified in the absence of DNA. The CDR3 has 14 residues. Germline V gene sequence: CDR1 SGHTA, CDR2 FQGNSA. The CDR3 loop reads CASSLAGEAETQYF.

The chain is built from TRBV12-3 or TRBV12-4 and TRBJ2-3. The length of the CDR3 is 12 residues. The CDR3 region is CASSFYMDTQYF.

The rearrangement joins TRBV20-1 to TRBJ2-3; TCRdb designates TRBD2, a call that cannot be tested without DNA. The CDR3 runs to 13 residues. Per the germline V gene, CDR1 is DFQATT and CDR2 is SNEGSKA (reference sequence). CDR3 protein: CSVVSGGRDTQYF.

V is TRBV6-5 and J is TRBJ1-1. In germline, CDR1 is MNHEY, CDR2 SVGAGI. This CDR3 contains 14 residues. This CDR3 is CASSYSVANTEAFF.

The chain joins TRBV7-9 to TRBJ2-7. The germline gives CDR1 SEHNR, CDR2 FQNEAQ (reference sequence). The CDR3 has 14 residues. CDR3 region: CASSPGPVSYEQYF.

V gene TRBV29-1 combines with J gene TRBJ2-3; lacking DNA, the TRBD1 call made by TCRdb goes unchecked. Germline loops: CDR1 SQVTM, CDR2 ANQGSEA. The CDR3 contains 13 residues. CDR3 sequence reads: CSGRQSSTDTQYF.

The J gene is TRBJ2-2, the V gene TRBV29-1; TCRdb calls TRBD1, which cannot be checked without DNA. The CDR3 length is 13 residues. The V gene's germline CDR1 is SQVTM and CDR2 ANQGSEA. This chain's CDR3 is CSVGTQNTGELFF.

The CDR3 sequence is CSVVKPMNTEAFF. The chain recombines TRBV29-1 with TRBJ1-1. CDR3 length: 13 amino acids. Germline V CDR1 and CDR2: SQVTM, ANQGSEA.

The chain uses TRBV5-1 and TRBJ2-3. CDR1 is SGHRS and CDR2 is YFSETQ in the germline V gene. The CDR3 contains 13 residues. The CDR3 region is CASSLMDPDTQYF. The complete variable domain, with remaining parts taken from reference TRBV5-1 and TRBJ2-3, reads KAGVTQTPRYLIKTRGQQVTLSCSPISGHRSVSWYQQTPGQGLQFLFEYFSETQRNKGNFPGRFSGRQFSNSRSEMNVSTLELGDSALYLCASSLMDPDTQYFGPGTRLTVL.

The V and J genes are TRBV5-1 and TRBJ1-6; as DNA is missing, the TRBD1 call by TCRdb cannot be tested. The CDR3 totals 14 residues. Germline CDR1 is SGHRS and CDR2 is YFSETQ. CDR3 sequence: CASSLRTGEAPLHF.

The chain is built from TRBV10-3 and TRBJ2-1; TCRdb's D gene call, TRBD1, goes unchecked for lack of DNA. In germline, CDR1 is ENHRY, CDR2 SYGVKD. This CDR3 is 15 amino acids long. Here the CDR3 reads CAISVGGGSYNEQFF.